This T cell receptor (beta chain) is from a study of CD8 T cells in Susac syndrome. Random hexamers were used to reverse transcribe an amount of about 0.45 to 1 ug RNA. Each CDR3 protein is one row after TCRdb ran MiXCR on the immunoSEQ multiplex PCR reads. The data hold 150,000 to 160,000 distinct CDR3 sequences, with roughly 95% observed a single time. Negative magnetic isolation gave CD8+ and CD4+ cells; FACS enriched CD8+ TEMRA. The TCR was taken from a human donor with multiple sclerosis. Sequencing used CD8+ T cells from PBMCs.

The CDR3 DNA follows: TGTGCCTGGAGTTTAGCCGATGAGCAGTTCTTC. This sequence encodes CAWSLADEQFF. The V gene is TRBV30, the J gene TRBJ2-1, with D uncertain. V shed 2 bases and J shed 8 bases, with 7 bases lying between them. The length of the CDR3 is 11 residues. The germline V gene encodes CDR1 GTSNPN and CDR2 SVGIG (reference sequence).